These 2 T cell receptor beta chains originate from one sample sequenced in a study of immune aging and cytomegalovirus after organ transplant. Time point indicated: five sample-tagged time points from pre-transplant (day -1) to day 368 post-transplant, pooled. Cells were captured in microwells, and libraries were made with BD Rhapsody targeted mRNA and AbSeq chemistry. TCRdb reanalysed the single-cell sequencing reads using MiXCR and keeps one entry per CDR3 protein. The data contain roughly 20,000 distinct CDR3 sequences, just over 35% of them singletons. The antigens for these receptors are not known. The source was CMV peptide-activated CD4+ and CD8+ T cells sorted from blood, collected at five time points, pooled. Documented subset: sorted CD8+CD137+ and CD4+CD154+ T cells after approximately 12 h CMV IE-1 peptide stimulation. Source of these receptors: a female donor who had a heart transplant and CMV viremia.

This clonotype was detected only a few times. The CDR3 loop reads CASSEGIEQFF. The CDR3 DNA reads as TGTGCCAGCTCCGAGGGGATTGAGCAGTTCTTC. The chain combines TRBV6-6 with TRBJ2-1; TRBD1 or TRBD2 may be the D gene (5 bases each). V shed 8 bases and J shed 9 bases, with 11 bases lying between them. The germline CDR1 and CDR2 sequences are MNHNY and SVGAGI (reference sequence). The CDR3 has 11 amino acids.

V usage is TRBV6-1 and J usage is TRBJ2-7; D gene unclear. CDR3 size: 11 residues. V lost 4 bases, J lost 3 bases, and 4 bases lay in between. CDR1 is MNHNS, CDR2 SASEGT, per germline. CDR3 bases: TGTGCCAGCAGTGGAAACTACGAGCAGTACGTC. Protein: CASSGNYEQYV.